This TCR beta chain was captured in a study of low-dose radiotherapy and immunotherapy resistance in tumors. Whole-study context: Cohort 1 was given 0.5 Gy per fraction every 2 weeks, for 6.5 Gy total. Ipilimumab 1 mg/kg every six weeks, together with nivolumab 240 mg every two weeks, was given intravenously to patients. Cohort 2's total reached 13 Gy over 26 weeks, at 1 Gy per fraction every two weeks.

V trimming: 4 bases; J trimming: 2 bases; junction bases outside the gene matches: 4. The CDR3 length is 15 residues. Per the germline V gene, CDR1 is SNHLY and CDR2 is FYNNEI. TRAV- and TRBV-specific primers primed first-strand cDNA, covering alpha and beta chains. TCR amplification used roughly 21 PCR cycles, a constant-region primer and a V-primer adapter. TCRdb ran MiXCR on the reads and lists one entry per CDR3 protein. The sample comprises some 7,100 distinct CDR3 sequences, approximately 53% of which are singletons, and approximately 12% rests with the top ten. Nivolumab, ipilimumab, aspirin, low-dose cyclophosphamide and low-dose radiotherapy were given to donors.

The rearrangement uses TRBV2 and TRBJ2-7; TRBD1 matches at 11 bases. This TCR came from a human donor with advanced metastatic prostate, ovarian, gallbladder or colorectal cancer (not recorded which). This table probably holds off-target reads from a library built for another chain. CDR3 nucleotides: TGTGCCAGCAGTGTCTCGGGACAGGGGGCCTACGAGCAGTACTTC. As protein: CASSVSGQGAYEQYF.